Each of the 4 T cell receptor beta chains below was sequenced from the same sample in a study of PD-L1 blockade in urothelial cancer (dated by TCRdb to about 2017). Receptors were amplified or captured by the immunoSEQ multiplex PCR assay. TCRdb mirrors the immuneACCESS table, restricted to in-frame sequences. Some clones are absent from its copies; in checked studies, under half trace to an unresolved V gene, and the reason for the others is unknown. The sample data list around 21,000 clones, and about four fifths of these were observed just once. Together, the top ten hold 1.5% to 2% of the sample. The time point tag for this specimen amounts to: peripheral blood 6 weeks after treatment start. This specimen was PBMCs, taken around atezolizumab (anti-PD-L1) treatment. The receptors here all came from a man between 50 and 59 years old with urothelial cancer.

The chain links TRBV10-3 to TRBJ2-6; 8 bases align to TRBD1. Germline trimming cut 6 bases from V and 4 bases from J; bases unmatched to any gene: 11. The germline V gene encodes CDR1 ENHRY and CDR2 SYGVKD. The CDR3 contains 17 residues. DNA for the CDR3: TGTGCCATCAGAGCTACCGGGACAGGCGCCGGGGCCAACGTCCTGACTTTC. This codes for CAIRATGTGAGANVLTF.

The genes are TRBV7-9 and TRBJ1-2; a weak D match, TRBD1 (6 bases). The germline V gene encodes CDR1 SEHNR and CDR2 FQNEAQ (reference sequence). V was clipped by 3 bases and J by 6 bases, with 23 bases between them. This CDR3 comprises 17 residues. In DNA form, the CDR3 reads TGTGCCAGCAGCTTCTTCAGGGGAGATACTGGAGGAGATGGCTACACCTTC. Its translation: CASSFFRGDTGGDGYTF.

The rearrangement links TRBV9 to TRBJ2-1; D is ambiguous. CDR3 size: 14 residues. V was shortened by 0 bases and J by 0 bases, with 4 bases between the two germline ends. Germline V CDR1 and CDR2: SGDLS, YYNGEE. CDR3: CASSVDSSYNEQFF. The CDR3 DNA reads as TGTGCCAGCAGCGTAGACAGCTCCTACAATGAGCAGTTCTTC.

As DNA, the CDR3 is TGCGCCAGCAGCCCTCGGGAAGGGACTGAAGCTTTCTTT. Its translation: CASSPREGTEAFF. The chain carries TRBV4-1 and TRBJ1-1; no definite D call. CDR3 length equals 13 residues. Germline CDR1 is MGHRA and CDR2 is YSYEKL. V lost 4 bases, J lost 5 bases, and 11 bases lay in between.